Described below is a single TCR beta chain sequence and its context. No antigen is known for it. The same CDR3 can be traced to other DNA sequences in this sample. This sample stems from a study of OX40 agonist ivuxolimab in advanced cancers. The repertoire was sequenced with immunoSEQ multiplex PCR; TCRdb's copy has only in-frame clones and lacks some. Here the sample spans tens of thousands of clones, roughly 90% being singletons. Study-wide points: Low levels of normalized T-cell clonal expansion also appeared in some nonresponders. Among T cells, CD8+ cells averaged more expanded clones than CD4+ cells. Specificity for antigen went undetermined in the expanded peripheral T cells.

The CDR3 is made up of 14 amino acids. Looked up from germline, CDR1 is SGDLS and CDR2 is YYNGEE. Trimming left V 0 bases short and J 5 bases short, with 11 bases between. Exclusion of a patient followed from autoimmune disease history or systemic immunosuppression. This receptor was taken from an adult with an advanced solid tumor such as melanoma, head and neck, liver or kidney cancer. Specimen: CD4+ or CD8+ T cells sorted from blood, collected in a trial of the OX40 agonist ivuxolimab. J is TRBJ2-5 and V is TRBV9; D remains ambiguous. The CDR3: CASSVGLPRETQYF. CDR3 DNA sequence: TGTGCCAGCAGCGTAGGACTCCCACGCGAGACCCAGTACTTC.